The 5 T cell receptor beta chains below come from one sample, sequenced in a study of blood T cells in healthy people across ages. Alongside a J-beta primer mix, a sample-barcoded 5' primer served in a second PCR lasting roughly 7 to 12 cycles. TCRdb reanalysed the 5' RACE reads using MiXCR and keeps one entry per CDR3 protein. The data contain around 500,000 distinct CDR3 sequences, roughly a quarter of them seen just once; the ten biggest clones take up 3.6%. These same records also appear under a second study, on T cells of mothers and their children.

What was sequenced was blood. These receptors all come from a boy younger than 10 in good health.

This clonotype was detected only a few times. CDR3 residues: CASSLGTPGNTIYF. The CDR3 DNA reads TGCGCCAGCAGCTTGGGGACGCCTGGAAACACCATATATTTT. The genes are TRBV5-1 and TRBJ1-3; D is uncertain. The CDR3 is 14 amino acids. CDR1 and CDR2 from the germline V gene are SGHRS and YFSETQ. V lost 0 bases and J 2 bases, leaving 6 bases between the germline ends.

The V call is TRBV12-3 or TRBV12-4, the J call TRBJ2-2, with a weak D call TRBD2 (6 bases). This CDR3 is built from 16 residues. With 8 bases removed from V and 4 bases from J, the gap between germline ends came to 20 bases. The CDR3 nucleotides read TGTGCCAGCGGTTCTAGGGTGCGGGGAAGCACCGGGGAGCTGTTTTTT. Translation gives CASGSRVRGSTGELFF.

V gene TRBV10-3 combines with J gene TRBJ2-2; D uncertain. Per the germline V gene, CDR1 is ENHRY and CDR2 is SYGVKD. This CDR3 has 14 amino acids. V was clipped by 2 bases and J by 1 base, with 5 bases between them. Here the CDR3 DNA reads TGTGCCATCAGTGAGGGCAGGAACACCGGGGAGCTGTTTTTT. It is translated as CAISEGRNTGELFF.

This clonotype was seen a few times. The CDR3 region has the DNA TGTGCCAGCAGCTTAGGTCCTAGCGGGGAGCAAGAGACCCAGTACTTC. Translating it yields CASSLGPSGEQETQYF. This chain links TRBV7-9 with TRBJ2-5; 9 bases are a match to TRBD2. CDR3 length: 16 residues. Losses at the gene ends were 1 base for V and 2 bases for J; bases not matched to a gene: 5. Germline V gives CDR1 SEHNR, CDR2 FQNEAQ (reference sequence). Together with reference TRBV7-9 and TRBJ2-5, the CDR3 gives the full variable domain: DTGVSQNPRHKITKRGQNVTFRCDPISEHNRLYWYRQTLGQGPEFLTYFQNEAQLEKSRLLSDRFSAERPKGSFSTLEIQRTEQGDSAMYLCASSLGPSGEQETQYFGPGTRLLVL.

This rearrangement joins TRBV3-1 to TRBJ1-4, with TRBD1 matching over 7 bases. This CDR3 spans 16 amino acids. The germline V gene encodes CDR1 LGHDT and CDR2 YNNKEL (reference sequence). Losses at the gene ends were 2 bases for V and 10 bases for J; bases not matched to a gene: 13. The CDR3: CASSQKNRGGWRKLFF. DNA for the CDR3: TGTGCCAGCAGCCAAAAAAACAGGGGAGGGTGGAGAAAACTGTTTTTT.